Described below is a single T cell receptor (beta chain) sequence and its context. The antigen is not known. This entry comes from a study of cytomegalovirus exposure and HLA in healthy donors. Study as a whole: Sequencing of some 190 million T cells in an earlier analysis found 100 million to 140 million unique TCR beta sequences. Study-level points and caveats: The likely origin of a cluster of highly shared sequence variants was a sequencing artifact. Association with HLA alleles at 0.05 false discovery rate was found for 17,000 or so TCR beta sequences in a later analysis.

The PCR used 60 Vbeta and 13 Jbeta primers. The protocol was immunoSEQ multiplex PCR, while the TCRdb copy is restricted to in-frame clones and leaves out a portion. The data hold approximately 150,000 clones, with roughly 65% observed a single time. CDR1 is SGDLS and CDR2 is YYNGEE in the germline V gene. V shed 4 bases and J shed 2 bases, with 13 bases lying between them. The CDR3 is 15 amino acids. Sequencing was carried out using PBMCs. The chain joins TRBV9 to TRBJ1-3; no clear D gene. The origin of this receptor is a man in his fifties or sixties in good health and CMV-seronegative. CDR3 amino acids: CASSYDNQPGNTIYF. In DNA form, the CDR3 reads TGTGCCAGCAGCTACGACAATCAACCTGGAAACACCATATATTTT.